The rows below give T cell receptor beta chains drawn from one sample of a study of cytomegalovirus exposure and HLA in healthy donors. Only in-frame clones appear in the TCRdb table, and some are missing; sequencing was by immunoSEQ multiplex PCR. The table has 130,000 or so clones, approximately 82% seen once. Sequenced sample: PBMCs. These receptors were taken from a woman aged 18-29 years in good health and CMV-seropositive. The CDR3 runs from the conserved cysteine through the conserved F or W. D genes are given only for firm matches. Only part of the rows carry a size: once, few, many, or a class if the clone is expanded.

v_gene	j_gene	abundance	d_gene	CDR3nt	CDR3aa
TRBV9	TRBJ1-2	once	NA	TGTGCCAGCAGCGCGACAGAGTTGAGCTACACCTTC	CASSATELSYTF
TRBV6-4	TRBJ2-1	NA	TRBD1	TGTGCCAGCAGCGAGTGGACAGGGGTGGACAATGAGCAGTTCTTC	CASSEWTGVDNEQFF
TRBV7-8	TRBJ1-3	few	NA	TGTGCCAGCACTGTGGGGAGTTCTTCTGGAAACACCATATATTTT	CASTVGSSSGNTIYF
TRBV18	TRBJ2-3	NA	NA	TGTGCCAGCTCACCTACTAGGGGCACAGATACGCAGTATTTT	CASSPTRGTDTQYF
TRBV5-4	TRBJ2-1	NA	NA	TGTGCCAGCAGCTTGGCGGCAGGGTCGCTGTTCTTC	CASSLAAGSLFF
TRBV5-4	TRBJ1-1	NA	NA	TGTGCCACCACCCAGGGTCTTGGAACTGAAGCTTTCTTT	CATTQGLGTEAFF
TRBV19	TRBJ1-1	NA	TRBD1	TGTGCCAGTAGTATGAGGGGGACAGGGGGTATGAACACTGAAGCTTTCTTT	CASSMRGTGGMNTEAFF
TRBV6-5	TRBJ1-5	NA	NA	TGTGCCAGCAGTGGACAACCCAATCAGCCCCAGCATTTT	CASSGQPNQPQHF
TRBV6-6	TRBJ2-3	NA	TRBD1	TGTGCCAGCAATCCAGGGGGCATGGGCACAGATACGCAGTATTTT	CASNPGGMGTDTQYF
TRBV5-8	TRBJ2-3	NA	NA	TGTGCCAGCATCTTAAGGGGGACAGATACGCAGTATTTT	CASILRGTDTQYF
TRBV5-1	TRBJ2-3	few	TRBD2	TGCGCCAGCAGCTTTAGCGGGGGGGCGGAGGATACGCAGTATTTT	CASSFSGGAEDTQYF
TRBV19	TRBJ2-1	NA	NA	TGTGCCTCCCGGTCCTACAATGAGCAGTTCTTC	CASRSYNEQFF
TRBV27	TRBJ2-7	NA	NA	TGTGCCAGCAGTCCAGGGGGGCCCCCCTACGAGCAGTACTTC	CASSPGGPPYEQYF
TRBV7-9	TRBJ2-5	NA	NA	TGTGCCAGCAGCTTAGCCTTTAACTTTGAGACCCAGTACTTC	CASSLAFNFETQYF
TRBV4-1	TRBJ2-7	NA	NA	TGCGCCAGCAGCCAAGAGCTGGGCCACTACGAGCAGTACTTC	CASSQELGHYEQYF
TRBV19	TRBJ1-5	NA	TRBD1	TGTGCCAGTAGTCCCCGACAGGGAGAAATCAATCAGCCCCAGCATTTT	CASSPRQGEINQPQHF
TRBV18	TRBJ2-5	NA	NA	TGTGCCAGCTCGCCCCAGGGATCTGCAGAGACCCAGTACTTC	CASSPQGSAETQYF
TRBV7-9	TRBJ2-1	NA	NA	TGTGCCAGCAGTAACAGCAATGAGCAGTTCTTC	CASSNSNEQFF
TRBV28	TRBJ1-2	NA	NA	TGTGCCAGCAGTTTACAGGGCCCTGGCTACACCTTC	CASSLQGPGYTF
TRBV5-6	TRBJ1-2	NA	NA	TGTGCCAGCAGCTTGGCGGAGACGGCCAACTATGGCTACACCTTC	CASSLAETANYGYTF
TRBV23-1	TRBJ2-7	few	TRBD1	TGCGCCAGCAGTCAGGGCACGGCGAACACCGGGACAGGGGGGATCTACGAGCAGTACTTC	CASSQGTANTGTGGIYEQYF
TRBV2	TRBJ2-7	NA	TRBD2	TGTGCCAGCAGTGAAGGCTGGGGGGGTGCGGACGAGCAGTACTTC	CASSEGWGGADEQYF
TRBV6-1	TRBJ2-7	NA	TRBD1	TGTGCCAGCAGTGAATTGGGGACAGGACCCTACGAGCAGTACTTC	CASSELGTGPYEQYF
TRBV6-5	TRBJ1-1	NA	NA	TGTGCCAGCAGCTACCTTCGGGTGAACACTGAAGCTTTCTTT	CASSYLRVNTEAFF
TRBV5-1	TRBJ2-1	NA	TRBD1	TGCGCCAGCAGCTTGGGGACGGGACAGTTAAACAATGAGCAGTTCTTC	CASSLGTGQLNNEQFF
TRBV30	TRBJ1-1	NA	NA	TGTGCCTGGAGTTACGGGAGCGTAGGAGCTTTCTTT	CAWSYGSVGAFF
TRBV11-3	TRBJ2-2	NA	TRBD2	TGTGCCAGCAGCTTAGACCCGGGACTAGGGCGGACCGGGGAGCTGTTTTTT	CASSLDPGLGRTGELFF
TRBV11-2	TRBJ2-7	NA	TRBD2	TGTGCCAGCAGCGCCACTAGCGGGGGGTACTACGAGCAGTACTTC	CASSATSGGYYEQYF
TRBV10-3	TRBJ1-2	NA	TRBD1	TGTGCCATCAGGGGGACAGGGTATGGCTACACCTTC	CAIRGTGYGYTF
TRBV10-3	TRBJ2-3	NA	TRBD2	TGTGCCATCAGAAGACTAGCGACTAGCACAGATACGCAGTATTTT	CAIRRLATSTDTQYF
TRBV6-1	TRBJ1-5	once	TRBD1	TGTGCCAGCAGTGAAATGACAGGGGGCAACAATCAGCCCCAGCATTTT	CASSEMTGGNNQPQHF
TRBV5-6	TRBJ1-6	NA	NA	TGTGCCAGCAGCCCATGGGACTTCCGGCGAGATTCACCCCTCCACTTT	CASSPWDFRRDSPLHF
TRBV11-1	TRBJ2-7	NA	NA	TGTGCCAGCAGCTTTTTCGGGGACGAGCAGTACTTC	CASSFFGDEQYF
TRBV18	TRBJ1-1	NA	NA	TGTGCCAGCTCACGACAAGGGGAGGACACTGAAGCTTTCTTT	CASSRQGEDTEAFF
TRBV2	TRBJ1-3	NA	NA	TGTGCCAGCAGCAGGGAGGTAACTGGAAACACCATATATTTT	CASSREVTGNTIYF
TRBV9	TRBJ2-7	NA	TRBD2	TGTGCCAGCAGCTTCTCCGGGGGGACTAGCAACGAGCAGTACTTC	CASSFSGGTSNEQYF
TRBV6-4	TRBJ2-1	NA	TRBD1	TGTGCCAGCAGCACCGGGACAGGGGCCGATGAGCAGTTCTTC	CASSTGTGADEQFF
TRBV2	TRBJ1-4	NA	NA	TGTGCCAGCAGTTCCGTCCGTAATGAAAAACTGTTTTTT	CASSSVRNEKLFF
TRBV4-1	TRBJ2-3	NA	NA	TGCGCCAGCAGCCAAGAATCCGGGGGCACAGATACGCAGTATTTT	CASSQESGGTDTQYF
TRBV6-5	TRBJ2-1	once	NA	TGTGCCAGCAGTCCCGTTAGCTCCTACAATGAGCAGTTCTTC	CASSPVSSYNEQFF
TRBV5-4	TRBJ2-1	NA	TRBD1	TGTGCCAGCAGAATCCTACAGGGGGCAGGGAATGAGCAGTTCTTC	CASRILQGAGNEQFF
TRBV7-6	TRBJ2-1	NA	TRBD2	TGTGCCAGCAGCCCCGAACCGGGACTAGCGGGGGGGCCTTCTAATGAGCAGTTCTTC	CASSPEPGLAGGPSNEQFF
TRBV7-9	TRBJ2-5	NA	NA	TGTGCCAGCAGCTTAGTTGGCTACGGGGTGGAGACCCAGTACTTC	CASSLVGYGVETQYF
TRBV7-2	TRBJ2-3	NA	NA	TGTGCCAGCAGCCCCGGACATGGCCGCACAGATACGCAGTATTTT	CASSPGHGRTDTQYF
TRBV7-9	TRBJ1-5	NA	NA	TGTGCCAGCAGCTTAGACGACAGCTCTCAGCCCCAGCATTTT	CASSLDDSSQPQHF
TRBV7-9	TRBJ2-3	NA	TRBD1	TGTGCCAGCAGCTTAGGTTGGACAGGGATAGATACGCAGTATTTT	CASSLGWTGIDTQYF
TRBV9	TRBJ1-4	few	NA	TGTGCCAGCAGCGTAGGAGGAGGGTTTAATGAAAAACTGTTTTTT	CASSVGGGFNEKLFF
TRBV7-6	TRBJ2-1	few	TRBD2	TGTGCCAGCAGCAGCGGGGGGACTACCTACAATGAGCAGTTCTTC	CASSSGGTTYNEQFF
TRBV4-2	TRBJ2-6	once	TRBD1	TGTGCCAGCAGCCAAACCGGGACAGGGACCTCTGGGGCCAACGTCCTGACTTTC	CASSQTGTGTSGANVLTF
TRBV4-1	TRBJ2-1	once	NA	TGCGCCAGCAGCCAAGATTCCGGGACTCGGCGGGGGCGCCTCTTC	CASSQDSGTRRGRLF
TRBV21-1	TRBJ2-7	NA	NA	TGTGCCAGCAGCAAAGCCGCTCCGTTCGAGAGGGAAAAAACTTACGAGCAGTACTTC	CASSKAAPFEREKTYEQYF
TRBV4-1	TRBJ1-2	NA	NA	TGCGCCAGCAGCCAAGGGACCGACGGGACATCGATAGGTGGCTACACCTTC	CASSQGTDGTSIGGYTF
TRBV12-5	TRBJ1-2	NA	NA	TGTGCTAGTGGCCTTCCCGGGGACTATGGCTACACCTTC	CASGLPGDYGYTF
TRBV6-5	TRBJ2-7	once	NA	TGTGCCAGCAGTTACTCGAGCGGGACAGGCGGCGAGCAGTACTTC	CASSYSSGTGGEQYF